A selection of T cell receptor beta chains follows, all from one sample in a study of T-cell reconstitution after alpha-beta-depleted transplantation in children. TCRdb independently ran MiXCR on the PCR reads; one entry per CDR3 protein. The sample records about 170,000 distinct CDR3 sequences, more than 9.5% being singletons. The sample in question was PBMCs, obtained before TCRalphabeta/CD19-depleted stem cell transplant. The receptors here all came from a boy aged 2-15 years with acute myeloid leukemia, due to receive a stem cell transplant. Each CDR3 is given with its conserved first and last residue. D genes are given only for firm matches. Rows may omit the clone size; those that give it use once, few, many or a size class.

>TRBV20-1|TRBJ2-7|many|TRBD2
TGCAGTGCGGCCGGGACTAGCGGTTCCCCCTACGAGCAGTACTTC
CSAAGTSGSPYEQYF
>TRBV19|TRBJ2-2|many|TRBD2
TGTGCCAGTAGTCTCTCTAGCGGCAGCGGGGAGCTGTTTTTT
CASSLSSGSGELFF
>TRBV4-1|TRBJ2-6|.|.
TGCGCCAGCAGCCAAGTGGGAGGCTCTGGGGCCAACGTCCTGACTTTC
CASSQVGGSGANVLTF
>TRBV11-1|TRBJ1-2|.|.
TGTGCCAGCAGCCCCGAGGGGGGCGTCACAGGGCTCTTCTATGGCTACACCTTC
CASSPEGGVTGLFYGYTF
>TRBV28|TRBJ1-2|many|.
TGTGCCAGCGTGAGGACAGAAACTAACTATGGCTACACCTTC
CASVRTETNYGYTF
>TRBV7-3|TRBJ2-2|many|.
TGTGCCAGCAGCTTAACAGGGGCCACCGGGGAGCTGTTTTTT
CASSLTGATGELFF
>TRBV13|TRBJ2-7|many|TRBD1
TGTGCCAGCAGCTTAGGTACAGGGGGCAACGAGCAGTACTTC
CASSLGTGGNEQYF
>TRBV10-3|TRBJ2-7|many|TRBD2
TGTGCCATCAAGGCCCGAGGGGCGGGAGCCAAAATTTACGAGCAGTACTTC
CAIKARGAGAKIYEQYF
>TRBV2|TRBJ1-5|.|.
TGTGCCAGCGGGGGGCAGCCCCAGCATTTT
CASGGQPQHF
>TRBV3-1|TRBJ2-5|many|TRBD1
TGTGCCAGCAGCCTCGAACGGACAGGGGGCCAAGAGACCCAGTACTTC
CASSLERTGGQETQYF
>TRBV27|TRBJ2-5|.|.
TGTGCCAGCTCGCTCTTCGACAGGTACCAAGAGACCCAGTACTTC
CASSLFDRYQETQYF
>TRBV28|TRBJ2-5|many|.
TGTGCCAGCAGCACCCCGGCGCTGAGGGATATCAAGACCCAGTACTTC
CASSTPALRDIKTQYF
>TRBV20-1|TRBJ2-7|many|.
TGCAGTGCCGAAGGTGACTCCTACGAGCAGTACTTC
CSAEGDSYEQYF
>TRBV20-1|TRBJ2-1|.|.
TGCAGTGCTAGACCGGGGAGCTCCTACAATGAGCAGTTCTTC
CSARPGSSYNEQFF
>TRBV6-1|TRBJ2-1|.|.
TGTGCCAGCTGGCCTGGGGGGTTCTTC
CASWPGGFF
>TRBV6-2/TRBV6-3|TRBJ1-5|many|TRBD1
TGTGCCAGCCGACCCTATGGACAGGACAATCAGCCCCAGCATTTT
CASRPYGQDNQPQHF
>TRBV9|TRBJ1-2|many|TRBD1
TGTGCCAGCAGCGTCGACAGGGAGGGGTATGGCTACACCTTC
CASSVDREGYGYTF
>TRBV5-1|TRBJ1-4|many|.
TGCGCCAGCAGCTCCAACATCGGGGAAAAACTGTTTTTT
CASSSNIGEKLFF
>TRBV7-9|TRBJ1-2|many|.
TGTGCCAGCAGCCTCCTAAGAGTGACGGCTAACTATGGCTACACCTTC
CASSLLRVTANYGYTF
>TRBV14|TRBJ2-1|.|.
TGTGCCAGCAGCCAAGACCCGTTCGGCGGATACAATGAGCAGTTCTTC
CASSQDPFGGYNEQFF
>TRBV5-1|TRBJ2-7|many|TRBD2
TGCGCCAGCAGCCCCGGACTAGCGGGCCTAACTTTCTACGAGCAGTACTTC
CASSPGLAGLTFYEQYF